The clone carrying this T cell receptor beta chain occurred once. Its specificity is unknown. CDR1 is MNHEY and CDR2 is SVGAGI in the germline V gene. The CDR3 has 14 amino acids. The V and J ends lost 3 bases and 7 bases respectively, with 13 bases between them. The data stem from a study of cytomegalovirus exposure and HLA in healthy donors. Study-wide context: Sequencing of about 179 million T cells in an earlier analysis found 120 million or so unique TCR beta sequences.

PCR employed 60 Vbeta and 13 Jbeta primers. Profiling relied on immunoSEQ multiplex PCR, and the TCRdb table lists in-frame clones only, not all of them. The sample yields tens of thousands of clones, 82% seen once. Study-wide findings and caveats: There were over 150 TCR beta chains listed as cytomegalovirus-associated. According to an earlier analysis, most TCR beta V segments yielded productive rearrangements about 90% or about 30% of the time. Evidence from a later analysis indicated that most CMV-associated TCR beta chains looked HLA-restricted.

V usage is TRBV6-5 and J usage is TRBJ1-5, with TRBD1 as a possible D gene (5 bases). Sequenced: PBMCs. This receptor was taken from a woman between 18 and 29 years old in good health and CMV-seropositive. Here the CDR3 DNA reads TGTGCCAGCAGTTATTTAGGGGTGGACCAGCCCCAGCATTTT. Translating it yields CASSYLGVDQPQHF.